The 30 T cell receptor beta chains reported below all come from one sample, sequenced in a study of blood T cell repertoires in COVID-19. Clones were read by immunoSEQ multiplex PCR, and TCRdb kept only the in-frame ones, dropping some. This table holds about 210,000 clones, roughly 80% found once. Sequencing was carried out using peripheral blood. The receptors were gathered from a woman aged 40 to 50 with active or convalescent COVID-19.

This clone was counted only a few times. The DNA for the CDR3 is TGTGCCACCAGGACAGGGGCCGAAACAGGTGGCTACACCTTC. It translates to CATRTGAETGGYTF. The chain couples TRBV24-1 to TRBJ1-2; 8 nucleotides line up with TRBD1. Looked up from germline, CDR1 is KGHDR and CDR2 is SFDVKD. V lost 7 bases, J lost 7 bases, and 10 bases stayed unmatched. CDR3 size: 14 residues.

The chain recombines TRBV6-5 with TRBJ1-4; 8 bases fit TRBD1. CDR1 is MNHEY, CDR2 SVGAGI, per germline. The V segment lost 4 bases and the J segment 8 bases; nucleotides outside the gene matches: 6. The CDR3 consists of 14 residues. The DNA for the CDR3 is TGTGCCAGCAGTTTGACAGGGGAACGGGAAAAACTGTTTTTT. It translates to CASSLTGEREKLFF.

The V and J genes are TRBV10-1 and TRBJ2-7, with D perhaps given as TRBD1 or TRBD2 (6 bases each). CDR1 is WNHNN and CDR2 is SYGVQD in the germline V gene (reference sequence). The V end lost 8 bases, the J end lost 7 bases, and 27 bases lay between the germline ends. This CDR3 region has 16 residues. This CDR3 reads CASGGGPQDRRWEQYF. CDR3 in DNA: TGCGCCAGCGGTGGGGGGCCCCAGGACCGCCGTTGGGAGCAGTACTTC.

The chain combines TRBV5-6 with TRBJ1-4, with D possibly matching TRBD1 (6 bases). This CDR3 is built from 14 residues. The ends were cut back, 4 bases at V and 6 bases at J, with 13 bases in the middle. Germline V lookup: CDR1 SGHDT, CDR2 YYEEEE. The CDR3 nucleotides are TGTGCCAGCAGCCCACAGGGCCAGGATGAAAAACTGTTTTTT. It yields the protein CASSPQGQDEKLFF.

The chain carries TRBV27 and TRBJ1-2, with D maybe TRBD1 (6 bases). V shed 6 bases and J shed 4 bases, with 18 bases lying between them. Germline assignment: CDR1 MNHEY and CDR2 SMNVEV (reference sequence). There are 15 residues in the CDR3. This CDR3 is CASRGVQGIGYGYTF. The CDR3 nucleotides are TGTGCCAGCAGGGGGGTACAGGGAATAGGCTATGGCTACACCTTC.

This clone was observed once. V usage is TRBV2 and J usage is TRBJ2-1; TRBD1 is a possible D gene (6 bases). V was shortened by 3 bases and J by 10 bases, with 13 bases between the two germline ends. Per germline, CDR1 SNHLY and CDR2 FYNNEI. This CDR3 has 13 amino acids. This CDR3 is CASSDRTGTEQFF. Here the CDR3 DNA reads TGTGCCAGCAGTGACAGAACCGGGACAGAGCAGTTCTTC.

This chain connects TRBV5-1 to TRBJ2-7; the D gene is possibly TRBD1 (7 bases). CDR3 size: 15 residues. CDR1 and CDR2 from the germline V gene are SGHRS and YFSETQ. The V and J ends lost 6 bases and 6 bases respectively, with 22 bases between them. The CDR3 region is CASNPGTDWRGEQYF. In DNA form, the CDR3 reads TGCGCCAGCAACCCCGGGACAGACTGGCGGGGCGAGCAGTACTTC.

The chain has TRBV5-1 and TRBJ1-1; 8 bases align to TRBD1. The CDR3 contains 15 residues. Per germline, CDR1 SGHRS and CDR2 YFSETQ. Trimming cost V 4 bases and J 6 bases; bases outside gene matches: 11. CDR3 bases: TGCGCCAGCAGCCCGGGGGAGGACAGGGCCTCTGAAGCTTTCTTT. Translated: CASSPGEDRASEAFF. The complete variable domain, with remaining parts taken from reference TRBV5-1 and TRBJ1-1, reads KAGVTQTPRYLIKTRGQQVTLSCSPISGHRSVSWYQQTPGQGLQFLFEYFSETQRNKGNFPGRFSGRQFSNSRSEMNVSTLELGDSALYLCASSPGEDRASEAFFGQGTRLTVV.

This sequence joins TRBV27 and TRBJ2-7; D is possibly TRBD2 (5 bases). Germline V lookup: CDR1 MNHEY, CDR2 SMNVEV (reference sequence). Trimming pared 6 bases from V and 1 base from J, leaving 13 bases between. This CDR3 comprises 14 residues. CDR3 amino acids: CASRAGQKSYEQYF. The CDR3 nucleotides are TGTGCCAGCAGGGCGGGCCAAAAATCCTACGAGCAGTACTTC.

Note on this clone: One end of the junction fails to match germline, which may point to a read error. The chain couples TRBV5-1 to TRBJ1-1; a possible D gene is TRBD1 (5 bases). The germline V gene encodes CDR1 SGHRS and CDR2 YFSETQ. CDR3 length: 14 residues. CDR3 residues: CASSLVTRQGWKIF. The CDR3 DNA reads as TGCGCCAGCAGCTTAGTTACACGGCAGGGATGGAAAATATTT.

J is TRBJ1-1 and V is TRBV7-8; unclear D gene. Trimming left V 2 bases short and J 1 base short, with 5 bases between. The CDR3 is made up of 13 amino acids. From germline, CDR1 is SGHVS and CDR2 FQNEAQ. In nucleotides, the CDR3 is TGTGCCAGCAGCTTACCCAGGAACACTGAAGCTTTCTTT. It is translated as CASSLPRNTEAFF.

This chain uses TRBV15 with TRBJ1-4; D might be TRBD1 (5 bases). V lost 3 bases and J lost 6, with 17 bases in between. The CDR3 runs to 16 residues. Germline V gene data show CDR1 as LNHNV and CDR2 as YYDKDF (reference sequence). CDR3 bases: TGTGCCACCAGCAGCATCCCCGACGGGACTTATGAAAAACTGTTTTTT. Encoded protein: CATSSIPDGTYEKLFF.

This chain connects TRBV18 to TRBJ1-3, with D perhaps matching TRBD1 (6 bases). Trimming took off 3 bases at V and 1 base at J, with 19 bases between the two ends. CDR3 size: 18 residues. Looked up from germline, CDR1 is KGHSH and CDR2 is LQKENI. The CDR3 loop is CASSPEGDTEWSGNTIYF. The CDR3 bases are TGTGCCAGCTCACCCGAAGGGGACACTGAGTGGTCTGGAAACACCATATATTTT. Filled out from reference TRBV18 and TRBJ1-3, the complete variable domain reads NAGVMQNPRHLVRRRGQEARLRCSPMKGHSHVYWYRQLPEEGLKFMVYLQKENIIDESGMPKERFSAEFPKEGPSILRIQQVVRGDSAAYFCASSPEGDTEWSGNTIYFGEGSWLTVV.

This chain uses TRBV19 with TRBJ1-4; 11 bases match TRBD1. The CDR3 has 17 amino acids. From germline, CDR1 is LNHDA and CDR2 SQIVND (reference sequence). V shed 5 bases and J 5 bases; nucleotides not matched to a gene: 10. For the CDR3, the DNA is TGTGCCAGTAGTCCCTCGGGACAGGGGGTCTTGAATGAAAAACTGTTTTTT. Protein sequence: CASSPSGQGVLNEKLFF.

This rearrangement joins TRBV4-3 to TRBJ1-4, with 10 bases lining up with TRBD1. The V gene end was trimmed by 1 base and the J gene end by 8 bases; junction bases not matched to a gene: 4. CDR1 is LGHNA and CDR2 is YSLEER in the germline V gene. The CDR3 extends over 15 amino acids. As DNA, the CDR3 is TGCGCCAGCAGCCAAGGGACAGGGGGGAGCGAAAAACTGTTTTTT. Amino acids: CASSQGTGGSEKLFF.

The chain has TRBV7-9 and TRBJ2-3, with D possibly TRBD2 on 6 matching bases. The CDR3 runs 16 residues. The germline V gene has CDR1 SEHNR and CDR2 FQNEAQ (reference sequence). V was shortened by 1 base and J by 4 bases, with 15 bases between the two germline ends. The CDR3 reads CASSLGGGNWADTQYF. The DNA of the CDR3 is TGTGCCAGCAGCTTAGGAGGAGGGAATTGGGCAGATACGCAGTATTTT.

This clone showed up just a few times. The CDR3 DNA reads TGCGCCAGCAGTGAGTCGAAAGAGAGGGTCGCCAAAAACATTCAGTACTTC. This codes for CASSESKERVAKNIQYF. The rearrangement uses TRBV10-1 and TRBJ2-4, with D tentatively TRBD2 (5 bases). Germline CDR1 WNHNN, CDR2 SYGVQD (reference sequence). The CDR3 is made up of 17 amino acids. Trimming removed 0 bases at V and 1 base at J, with 13 bases between.

The V call is TRBV10-3, the J call TRBJ2-5; TRBD1 agrees at 10 bases. CDR1 is ENHRY, CDR2 SYGVKD, per germline. V was pared by 0 bases and J by 3 bases, with 13 bases of the junction left unmatched. This CDR3 spans 19 amino acids. The CDR3 sequence is CAISESPGQGLSEKETQYF. In DNA, the CDR3 is TGTGCCATCAGTGAGTCCCCGGGACAGGGGTTAAGCGAGAAAGAGACCCAGTACTTC.

The chain is built from TRBV29-1 and TRBJ2-5; 11 bases fit TRBD2. After removal of 3 bases from V and 2 bases from J, the junction contained 8 bases not matched to a gene. The length of the CDR3 is 16 residues. The germline CDR1 and CDR2 sequences are SQVTM and ANQGSEA. CDR3 bases: TGCAGCGTTGAGGGTCCGACTAGCGGGGCTCAAGAGACCCAGTACTTC. This codes for CSVEGPTSGAQETQYF. Supplemented by reference TRBV29-1 and TRBJ2-5, the full variable domain reads SAVISQKPSRDICQRGTSLTIQCQVDSQVTMMFWYRQQPGQSLTLIATANQGSEATYESGFVIDKFPISRPNLTFSTLTVSNMSPEDSSIYLCSVEGPTSGAQETQYFGPGTRLLVL.

The rearrangement uses TRBV2 and TRBJ2-1, with 11 bases fitting TRBD2. The CDR3 consists of 15 residues. With V trimmed by 6 bases and J by 7 bases, 8 bases remained unmatched. CDR1 is SNHLY, CDR2 FYNNEI, per germline. CDR3 residues: CASSAATSGTNEQFF. CDR3 coding DNA: TGTGCCAGCAGCGCCGCGACTAGCGGGACAAATGAGCAGTTCTTC. The whole variable domain, filled in from reference TRBV2 and TRBJ2-1, reads EPEVTQTPSHQVTQMGQEVILRCVPISNHLYFYWYRQILGQKVEFLVSFYNNEISEKSEIFDDQFSVERPDGSNFTLKIRSTKLEDSAMYFCASSAATSGTNEQFFGPGTRLTVL.

The chain is built from TRBV5-4 and TRBJ1-5; D is possibly TRBD1 (5 bases). CDR3 length equals 14 residues. Germline CDR1 is SGHNT and CDR2 is YYREEE (reference sequence). V was shortened by 4 bases and J by 7 bases, with 15 bases between the two germline ends. CDR3 region: CASSVEGAWQPQHF. CDR3 nucleotides: TGTGCCAGCAGCGTAGAAGGGGCATGGCAGCCCCAGCATTTT.

Only a few counts were recorded for this clone. The CDR3 nucleotides are TGTGCCAGTAGCCCCACAAGTGGCAATCAGCCCCAGCATTTT. Residues: CASSPTSGNQPQHF. The chain recombines TRBV19 with TRBJ1-5; D is uncertain. V lost 6 bases and J lost 2, with 11 bases in between. The germline gives CDR1 LNHDA, CDR2 SQIVND (reference sequence). CDR3 size: 14 residues.

The chain uses TRBV29-1 and TRBJ1-1, with no clear D. Trimming took off 1 base at V and 0 bases at J, with 9 bases between the two ends. CDR3 length: 14 residues. Per germline, CDR1 SQVTM and CDR2 ANQGSEA. This CDR3 is CSVEGPGMNTEAFF. Here the CDR3 DNA reads TGCAGCGTTGAAGGTCCGGGGATGAACACTGAAGCTTTCTTT.

The chain employs TRBV2 and TRBJ2-5; TRBD2 matches at 7 bases. Germline CDR1 and CDR2: SNHLY and FYNNEI. After removal of 6 bases from V and 4 bases from J, the junction contained 8 bases not matched to a gene. This CDR3 has 14 amino acids. The CDR3 nucleotides read TGTGCCAGCAGACCCGGGACTACACCAGAGACCCAGTACTTC. Its protein is CASRPGTTPETQYF.

The genes are TRBV21-1 and TRBJ1-2. TRBV21-1 is a pseudogene locus. The CDR3 sequence is 14 residues long. Here the CDR3 DNA reads TGTGCCAGCAGCAAAAAGTTGGGGGGATCTGGCTACACCTTC. Translated: CASSKKLGGSGYTF.

As DNA, the CDR3 is TGTGCCTGGAGTGTAAACTCAGGGCATTCACCCCTCCACTTT. Translation: CAWSVNSGHSPLHF. The J gene is TRBJ1-6, the V gene TRBV30; perhaps TRBD1 as D (5 bases). Trimming took off 0 bases at V and 8 bases at J, with 11 bases between the two ends. The V gene's germline CDR1 is GTSNPN and CDR2 SVGIG (reference sequence). This CDR3 comprises 14 residues. Together with reference TRBV30 and TRBJ1-6, the CDR3 gives the full variable domain: SQTIHQWPATLVQPVGSPLSLECTVEGTSNPNLYWYRQAAGRGLQLLFYSVGIGQISSEVPQNLSASRPQDRQFILSSKKLLLSDSGFYLCAWSVNSGHSPLHFGNGTRLTVT.

V usage is TRBV19 and J usage is TRBJ1-2; 7 bases match TRBD1. Germline lookup yields CDR1 LNHDA and CDR2 SQIVND (reference sequence). J gave up 1 base and V 5 bases, and 4 bases lay outside the gene matches. CDR3 length equals 14 residues. The CDR3 loop reads CASSPTGDNYGYTF. The CDR3 DNA follows: TGTGCCAGTAGTCCTACAGGGGATAACTATGGCTACACCTTC.

The rearrangement links TRBV6-5 to TRBJ1-1, with 7 bases lining up with TRBD1. V dropped 5 bases and J dropped 1; count of bases not matched to a gene: 4. Germline-derived CDR1 and CDR2 are MNHEY and SVGAGI. The CDR3 consists of 14 residues. CDR3 bases: TGTGCCAGCAGTACGAGACAGGGGAACACTGAAGCTTTCTTT. Translation gives CASSTRQGNTEAFF.

V is TRBV11-3 and J is TRBJ2-7; TRBD1 agrees at 7 bases. V was pared by 6 bases and J by 0 bases, with 5 bases of the junction left unmatched. Germline CDR1 and CDR2: SGHNT and YENEEA. This CDR3 is built from 14 residues. This chain's CDR3 is CASRWGQSSYEQYF. For the CDR3, the DNA is TGTGCCAGCAGGTGGGGACAGAGCTCCTACGAGCAGTACTTC.

V usage is TRBV11-3 and J usage is TRBJ1-2; D might be TRBD1 (5 bases). V was clipped by 0 bases and J by 0 bases, with 11 bases between them. Germline V gene sequence: CDR1 SGHNT, CDR2 YENEEA. The CDR3 covers 16 residues. The CDR3 spells CASSLEGRGANYGYTF. The CDR3 DNA reads TGTGCCAGCAGCTTAGAGGGGCGGGGAGCTAACTATGGCTACACCTTC.